This entry is about one T cell receptor (beta chain). The data originate from a study of cytomegalovirus exposure and HLA in healthy donors. Primers included in the PCR were 60 Vbeta and 13 Jbeta primers. Clones were sequenced by immunoSEQ multiplex PCR, and TCRdb holds only the in-frame ones, with some missing. The sample consists of some 150,000 clones, approximately 82% of them appearing once. The CDR3 contains 17 residues. Unmatched junction bases numbered 15, after V lost 2 bases and J lost 12 bases. CDR1 LNHDA and CDR2 SQIVND come from the germline V gene (reference sequence). V usage is TRBV19 and J usage is TRBJ2-1; 11 bases line up with TRBD2. The clonotype originates from a male donor in good health and CMV-seronegative. The sequencing sample was made of PBMCs. The CDR3 DNA reads as TGTGCCAGTAGTATATCAGGGACTAGCGGAACTTTTTTAGGGCAGTTCTTC. Amino acid sequence: CASSISGTSGTFLGQFF.